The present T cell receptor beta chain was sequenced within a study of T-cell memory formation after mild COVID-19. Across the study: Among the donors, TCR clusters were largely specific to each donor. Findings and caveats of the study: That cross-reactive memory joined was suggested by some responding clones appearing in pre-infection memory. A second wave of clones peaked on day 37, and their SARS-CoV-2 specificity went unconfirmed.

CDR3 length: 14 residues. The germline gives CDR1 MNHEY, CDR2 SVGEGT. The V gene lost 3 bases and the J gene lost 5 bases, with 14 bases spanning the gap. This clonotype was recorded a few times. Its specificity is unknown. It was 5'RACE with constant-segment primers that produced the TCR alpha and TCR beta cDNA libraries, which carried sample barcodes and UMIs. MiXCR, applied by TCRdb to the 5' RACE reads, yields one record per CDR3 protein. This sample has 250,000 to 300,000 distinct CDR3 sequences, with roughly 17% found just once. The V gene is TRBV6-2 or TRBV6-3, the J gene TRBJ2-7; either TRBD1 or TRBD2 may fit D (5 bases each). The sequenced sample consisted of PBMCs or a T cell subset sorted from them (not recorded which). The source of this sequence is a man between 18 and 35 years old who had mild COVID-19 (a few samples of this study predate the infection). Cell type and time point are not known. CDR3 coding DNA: TGTGCCAGCAGTTATACAGGATTCGGGGACGAGCAGTACTTC. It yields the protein CASSYTGFGDEQYF.